A single sample gave rise to the 19 T cell receptor beta chains below, sequenced in a study of control samples from healthy donors and cancer patients. Using immunoSEQ multiplex PCR, the repertoire was profiled, and TCRdb retains in-frame clones only, with some absent. The sample includes some 150,000 clones, approximately 94% of them seen just once. Sequencing was performed on blood. All receptors come from a man aged 35 to 55 in good health.

The CDR3: CASSFGADTQYF. CDR3 nucleotides: TGCGCCAGCAGCTTTGGGGCAGATACGCAGTATTTT. This chain connects TRBV5-1 to TRBJ2-3; D remains unclear. CDR1 is SGHRS and CDR2 is YFSETQ in the germline V gene. The CDR3 loop spans 12 amino acids. V was pared by 2 bases and J by 4 bases, with 5 bases between.

The table lists this clone with a count of one. The chain couples TRBV6-5 to TRBJ2-1, with 7 positions matching TRBD2. Germline V gives CDR1 MNHEY, CDR2 SVGAGI. After removal of 8 bases from V and 11 bases from J, the junction contained 6 bases not matched to a gene. The CDR3 sequence is 11 residues long. CDR3 in amino acids: CASSGGGQQFF. DNA of the CDR3: TGTGCCAGCTCTGGGGGGGGACAGCAGTTCTTC.

The chain uses TRBV2 and TRBJ2-3; 12 bases align to TRBD2. The germline CDR1 and CDR2 sequences are SNHLY and FYNNEI. V dropped 6 bases and J dropped 2; count of bases not matched to a gene: 6. This CDR3 has 16 residues. The CDR3 nucleotides are TGTGCCAGCAGCGAGCTAGCGGGGGGGCTCACAGATACGCAGTATTTT. It translates to CASSELAGGLTDTQYF.

The V and J genes are TRBV12-3 or TRBV12-4 and TRBJ2-3, with D perhaps TRBD1 (5 bases). This CDR3 has 13 amino acids. Trimming took off 3 bases at V and 2 bases at J, with 6 bases between the two ends. The CDR3 nucleotides read TGTGCCAGCAGTTTCAGGGTCACAGATACGCAGTATTTT. Translated: CASSFRVTDTQYF.

V gene TRBV4-2 combines with J gene TRBJ2-1, with 13 bases aligning to TRBD2. Trimming took 1 base from V and 9 from J; bases not matched to a gene: 6. There are 16 residues in the CDR3. Germline V gives CDR1 LGHNA, CDR2 YNFKEQ. The CDR3 sequence is CASSQGTSGGQIEQFF. The CDR3 coding sequence is TGTGCCAGCAGCCAAGGGACTAGCGGGGGTCAGATTGAGCAGTTCTTC.

This CDR3 is CASSEGQGYGYTF. CDR3 coding DNA: TGTGCCAGCAGCGAGGGACAGGGCTATGGCTACACCTTC. J is TRBJ1-2 and V is TRBV25-1; 9 nucleotides match TRBD1. CDR1 and CDR2 (germline): MGHDK, SYGVNS. The CDR3 length is 13 residues. The V gene end was trimmed by 6 bases and the J gene end by 4 bases; junction bases not matched to a gene: 3.

The gene calls are TRBV18 and TRBJ2-3, with unresolved D. This CDR3 spans 13 amino acids. Trimming removed 2 bases at V and 7 bases at J, with 10 bases between. Germline V gene sequence: CDR1 KGHSH, CDR2 LQKENI. CDR3 sequence reads: CASSPSGWNTQYF. The CDR3 DNA reads TGTGCCAGCTCACCATCGGGTTGGAATACGCAGTATTTT.

CDR3: CASSRDDYNEQFF. The CDR3 coding sequence is TGTGCCAGCAGCAGGGATGATTACAATGAGCAGTTCTTC. The genes are TRBV6-5 and TRBJ2-1, with D perhaps matching TRBD1 (5 bases). The V end was cut by 6 bases, the J end by 4 bases, with 10 bases between. Germline V gene data show CDR1 as MNHEY and CDR2 as SVGAGI. CDR3 length equals 13 residues.

This clone has only one observation. This chain links TRBV28 with TRBJ2-1; 13 bases line up with TRBD2. The CDR3 is 18 amino acids. CDR1 is MDHEN, CDR2 SYDVKM, per germline. The junction had 13 bases not matched to a gene; V was cut back by 6 bases and J by 5 bases. CDR3 bases: TGTGCCAGCAGACCCGAACTCTGGACTAGCGGGGGCAACAATGAGCAGTTCTTC. This codes for CASRPELWTSGGNNEQFF.

The genes are TRBV6-2 or TRBV6-3 and TRBJ1-1; D gene ambiguous. Germline CDR1 MNHEY, CDR2 SVGEGT. CDR3 length: 14 residues. Trimming removed 0 bases from V and 1 base from J, with 6 bases in between. The CDR3 nucleotides are TGTGCCAGCAGTTACTCTTATCGGAACACTGAAGCTTTCTTT. Its protein is CASSYSYRNTEAFF.

This clone was found once. The rearrangement joins TRBV10-3 to TRBJ1-1; the match to TRBD1 covers 8 bases. Trimming took 3 bases from V and 1 from J; bases not matched to a gene: 4. The CDR3 is made up of 15 amino acids. Germline V CDR1 and CDR2: ENHRY, SYGVKD. CDR3 in DNA: TGTGCCATCAGTGACCCGGGACAGGCGAACACTGAAGCTTTCTTT. It translates to CAISDPGQANTEAFF.

CDR3 region: CASSIGGRNQPQHF. The CDR3 DNA follows: TGTGCCAGTAGTATAGGTGGTCGTAATCAGCCCCAGCATTTT. The V gene is TRBV19, the J gene TRBJ1-5; no clear D. The CDR3 extends over 14 amino acids. Looked up from germline, CDR1 is LNHDA and CDR2 is SQIVND (reference sequence). Trimming took off 1 base at V and 4 bases at J, with 8 bases between the two ends.

This chain connects TRBV27 to TRBJ2-7; 14 bases fit TRBD2. J lost 2 bases, V lost 5 bases, and 8 bases had no gene match. CDR1 is MNHEY, CDR2 SMNVEV, per germline (reference sequence). The CDR3 sequence is 17 residues long. CDR3 in amino acids: CASSLPATSGGAYEQYF. CDR3 nucleotide sequence: TGTGCCAGCAGTCTCCCCGCGACTAGCGGGGGGGCCTACGAGCAGTACTTC.

Written as DNA, the CDR3 is TGCGCCAGCAGCAGGGCGACAGGGGGCTCCTACAATGAGCAGTTCTTC. This codes for CASSRATGGSYNEQFF. This chain uses TRBV5-1 with TRBJ2-1; TRBD1 matches at 9 bases. Germline CDR1 is SGHRS and CDR2 is YFSETQ. The CDR3 spans 16 residues. V shed 4 bases and J 0 bases; nucleotides not matched to a gene: 5.

The chain combines TRBV6-5 with TRBJ2-1, with 7 bases lining up with TRBD1. With V trimmed by 2 bases and J by 3 bases, 4 bases remained unmatched. Germline-derived CDR1 and CDR2 are MNHEY and SVGAGI. The CDR3 length is 15 residues. This chain's CDR3 is CASSYRQGYYNEQFF. The CDR3 DNA sequence: TGTGCCAGCAGTTACCGACAGGGCTACTACAATGAGCAGTTCTTC.

The chain joins TRBV3-1 (or the pseudogene TRBV3-2) to TRBJ1-4; possible D gene TRBD1, 5 bases. V lost 3 bases, J lost 7 bases, and 6 bases lay in between. In germline, CDR1 is LGHDT, CDR2 YNNKEL (reference sequence). This CDR3 is built from 12 residues. The CDR3 here is CASSQGGEKLFF. Here the CDR3 DNA reads TGTGCCAGCAGCCAGGGGGGTGAAAAACTGTTTTTT.

The chain couples TRBV6-1 to TRBJ1-1; no reliable D call. Germline V lookup: CDR1 MNHNS, CDR2 SASEGT. The CDR3 contains 14 residues. The V end lost 3 bases, the J end lost 0 bases, and 8 bases lay between the germline ends. The CDR3 region has the DNA TGTGCCAGCAGTGATGACCGCATGAACACTGAAGCTTTCTTT. It translates to CASSDDRMNTEAFF.

J is TRBJ1-4 and V is TRBV6-5, with D tentatively TRBD1 (5 bases). V was cut by 2 bases and J by 8 bases, with 9 bases left in between. The CDR3 extends over 13 amino acids. CDR1 is MNHEY and CDR2 is SVGAGI in the germline V gene. The CDR3 loop reads CASSYRWGEKLFF. Written as DNA, the CDR3 is TGTGCCAGCAGTTACCGTTGGGGGGAAAAACTGTTTTTT.

The rearrangement joins TRBV7-6 to TRBJ2-1; maybe TRBD2 (5 bases). The germline V and J ends were trimmed by 2 bases and 0 bases, with 11 bases remaining between them. Looked up from germline, CDR1 is SGHVS and CDR2 is FNYEAQ. The CDR3 sequence is 16 residues long. The CDR3 region is CASSLWIGSSYNEQFF. DNA of the CDR3: TGTGCCAGCAGCTTATGGATTGGGAGCTCCTACAATGAGCAGTTCTTC.